This entry features one TCR beta chain sequence. Its antigen remains unknown. Here immunoSEQ multiplex PCR was the method, and the copy in TCRdb shows in-frame clones only, minus some. The sample consists of about 120,000 clones, 80% to 90% of them appearing once. The CDR3 is 16 amino acids. After removal of 0 bases from V and 9 bases from J, the junction contained 4 bases not matched to a gene. Germline V gene data show CDR1 as LGHNA and CDR2 as YSLEER. This sample is drawn from a study of T cell responses to AZD1222 COVID-19 vaccine. Whole-study findings and limits: Variant regions that are unmutated are reportedly the target of nearly half of spike-specific TCRs. With two AZD1222 doses given, Spike-specific TCR breadth and depth both rose. Repertoire samples came only from after the peak T cell response. Dominant at 160-218 and 743-854, vaccine-associated CD4 TCRs also spanned spike.

The rearrangement joins TRBV4-3 to TRBJ1-6; TRBD1 agrees at 11 bases. The input for sequencing was peripheral blood, taken on day 0 of AZD1222 vaccination. This clonotype was sampled from an adult in good health. The CDR3 nucleotides are TGCGCCAGCAGCCAAGAGCGCGGGACAGGGGGTTCACCCCTCCACTTT. This translates into CASSQERGTGGSPLHF.